Below, one T cell receptor beta chain is given with its context. This clone's antigen is unknown. No much larger clone is present one base from it, and per-base qualities are unavailable. The library was generated by the immunoSEQ multiplex PCR assay. Each sample had roughly 100,000 TCR templates assayed by the deep sequencing platform. Genomic DNA extracted from sorted T cells was the material used for TCRbeta CDR3 sequencing. The authors processed their data as follows. Clonal analysis of TCRbeta CDR3 data was done in the R programming language. Alloreactive CD4+ and CD8+ clones were identified by comparing unstimulated samples to CFSE-low samples taken after the reaction. By matching sequences to the repertoires of sorted unstimulated Treg and non-Treg cells, each alloreactive CD4+ clone was assigned a regulatory or non-regulatory origin. The clones in this table, taken by TCRdb from immuneACCESS, are in-frame only. Not every clone is retained; where verified, under half of the shortfall comes from an unresolved V gene, and the cause of the rest is unknown. D and trimming come from the DNA, and the V and J calls and clone size come from that table. The sample yields over 100,000 clones; 80% to 95% were counted once. The ten largest clones represent around 1.1% of the sample.

The data originate from a study of siplizumab effects on memory and regulatory T cells (dated by TCRdb to 2018 to 2020). Concerning the study at large: The study looked at the effect of siplizumab, an anti-CD2 antibody, on alloreactive T-cell subsets in allogeneic mixed lymphocyte reactions made from human PBMCs. The investigation overall reported the following: Among mappable alloreactive CD4+ clones, the Treg-derived fraction averaged approximately 63% with siplizumab versus roughly 30% in control reactions. The cumulative frequency of alloreactive sequences that could be traced back to unstimulated CD4+ memory T cells was significantly reduced by siplizumab. Because sequences at frequencies below about 10^-5 were poorly captured, only a minor fraction of alloreactive clones could be mapped back to unstimulated subsets. The suppressive function of proliferating Tregs from siplizumab cultures was not functionally confirmed. For roughly 75-97% of proliferating CD4+ or CD8+ clones, no naive or memory phenotype could be assigned. Greater diversity appeared to be present in unstimulated naive T cells than in memory T cells, and a substantial contribution to the alloresponse seemed to be made by naive cells.

Sorted unstimulated T cells, along with proliferating T cells recovered from mixed lymphocyte reactions, underwent TCRbeta CDR3 sequencing. Fresh whole blood from approximately ten HLA-typed healthy donors was used to isolate PBMCs. The CDR3 contains 14 residues, cysteine and phenylalanine counted. Only CDR3 DNA remains: 42 bases, in frame from the first base. Trimming takes 4 bases from V and 5 bases from J, and the germline ends sit 15 bases apart. The germline V gene provides CDR1 SGHDT and CDR2 YYEEEE. This sequence was found in a human donor in good health. The V and J genes are TRBV5-6 and TRBJ1-1, with TRBD1 perhaps the D gene, on 5 matching bases. Sequencing used CD4+ T cells sorted from blood. Read as DNA, the sequence is TGTGCCAGCAGCACTGGCCTCGGGGCTACTGAAGCTTTCTTT. This codes for CASSTGLGATEAFF. Beyond the CDR3, the reference TRBV5-6 and TRBJ1-1 genes provide the residues; the full variable domain reads: DAGVTQSPTHLIKTRGQQVTLRCSPKSGHDTVSWYQQALGQGPQFIFQYYEEEERQRGNFPDRFSGHQFPNYSSELNVNALLLGDSALYLCASSTGLGATEAFFGQGTRLTVV.